This T cell receptor beta chain is from a study of regulatory T cells in long-lasting Graves disease. Notes on the study in general: The researchers studied only peripheral blood, not thyroid tissue. Persistent cases favored TRBV28, TRBJ1-2 and TRBJ2-5.

About this clonotype itself: What it binds is unknown.

With iRepertoire HTBI primers and Arm-PCR of CDR3 regions, TCR beta libraries were built. TCRdb passed the multiplex PCR reads through MiXCR, listing each CDR3 protein once. The profile shows 500,000 to 800,000 distinct CDR3 sequences, around 30% of them singletons. This sample's time point: persistent/refractory GD, antithyroid drugs over 5 years with positive TRAb. TCR sequences were obtained from RNA taken from PBMCs. The CDR3 has 17 amino acids. Per germline, CDR1 MNHEY and CDR2 SVGAGI. With V trimmed by 0 bases and J by 6 bases, 11 bases remained unmatched. Here the sequenced sample was peripheral blood mononuclear cells (PBMCs), taken when the disease was refractory, from a patient treated with antithyroid drugs. The V gene is TRBV6-5, the J gene TRBJ2-1, with 7 bases identical to TRBD2. This sequence was found in a female donor with Graves disease. DNA for the CDR3: TGTGCCAGCAGTTACTCGGGGGGGAGGGACCTGACCAATGAGCAGTTCTTC. Protein: CASSYSGGRDLTNEQFF.